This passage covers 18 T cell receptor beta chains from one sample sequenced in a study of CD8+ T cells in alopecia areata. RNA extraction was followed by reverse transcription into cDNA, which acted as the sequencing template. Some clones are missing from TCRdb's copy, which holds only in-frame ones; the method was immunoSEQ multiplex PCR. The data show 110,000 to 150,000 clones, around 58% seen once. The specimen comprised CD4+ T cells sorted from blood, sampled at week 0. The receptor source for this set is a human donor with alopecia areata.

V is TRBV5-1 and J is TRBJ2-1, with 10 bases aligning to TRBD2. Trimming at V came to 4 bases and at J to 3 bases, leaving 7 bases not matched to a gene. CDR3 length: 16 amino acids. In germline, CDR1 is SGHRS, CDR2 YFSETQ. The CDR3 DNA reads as TGCGCCAGCAGCCTGGAGCAGCGGGGGGGCTACAATGAGCAGTTCTTC. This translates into CASSLEQRGGYNEQFF.

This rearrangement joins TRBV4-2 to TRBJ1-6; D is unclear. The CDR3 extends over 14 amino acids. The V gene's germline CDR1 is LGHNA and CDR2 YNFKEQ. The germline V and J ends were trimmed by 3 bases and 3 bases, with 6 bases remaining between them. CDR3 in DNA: TGTGCCAGCAGCCATACGGACTATAATTCACCCCTCCACTTT. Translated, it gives CASSHTDYNSPLHF.

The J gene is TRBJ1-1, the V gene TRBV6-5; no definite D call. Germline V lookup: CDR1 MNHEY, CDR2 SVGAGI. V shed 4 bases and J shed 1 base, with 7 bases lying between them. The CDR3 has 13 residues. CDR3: CASSLMGNTEAFF. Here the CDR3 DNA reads TGTGCCAGCAGTTTGATGGGGAACACTGAAGCTTTCTTT.

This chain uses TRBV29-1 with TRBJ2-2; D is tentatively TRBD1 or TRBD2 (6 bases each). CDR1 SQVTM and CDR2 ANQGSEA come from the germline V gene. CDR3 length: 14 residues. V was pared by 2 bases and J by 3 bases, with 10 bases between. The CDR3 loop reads CSVERGADTGELFF. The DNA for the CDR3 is TGCAGCGTTGAAAGGGGGGCGGACACCGGGGAGCTGTTTTTT.

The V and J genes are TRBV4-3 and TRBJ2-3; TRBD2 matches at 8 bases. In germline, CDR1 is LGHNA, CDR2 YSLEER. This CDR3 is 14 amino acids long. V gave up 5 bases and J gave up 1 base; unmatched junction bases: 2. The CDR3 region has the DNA TGCGCCAGCAGCATTAGCGGGGGCACAGATACGCAGTATTTT. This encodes CASSISGGTDTQYF.

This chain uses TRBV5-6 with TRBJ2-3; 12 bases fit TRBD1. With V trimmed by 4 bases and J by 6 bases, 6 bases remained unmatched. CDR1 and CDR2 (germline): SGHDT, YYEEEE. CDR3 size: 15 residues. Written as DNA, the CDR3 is TGTGCCAGCAGCGAAGGGACAGGGGGCATGGATACGCAGTATTTT. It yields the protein CASSEGTGGMDTQYF.

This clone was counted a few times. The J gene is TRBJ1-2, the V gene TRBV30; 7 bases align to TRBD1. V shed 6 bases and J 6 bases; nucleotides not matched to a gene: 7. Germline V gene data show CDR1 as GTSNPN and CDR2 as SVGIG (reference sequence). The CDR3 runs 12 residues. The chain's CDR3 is CACWGRGHGYTF. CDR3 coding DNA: TGTGCCTGTTGGGGTAGGGGGCATGGCTACACCTTC. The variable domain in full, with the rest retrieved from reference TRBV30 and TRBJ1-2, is SQTIHQWPATLVQPVGSPLSLECTVEGTSNPNLYWYRQAAGRGLQLLFYSVGIGQISSEVPQNLSASRPQDRQFILSSKKLLLSDSGFYLCACWGRGHGYTFGSGTRLTVV.

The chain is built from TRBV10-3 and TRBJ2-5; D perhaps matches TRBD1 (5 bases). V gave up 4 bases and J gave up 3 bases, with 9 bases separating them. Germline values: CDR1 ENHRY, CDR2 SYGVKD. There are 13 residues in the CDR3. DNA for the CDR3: TGTGCCATCAGTGGGGGCAGGGAAGAGACCCAGTACTTC. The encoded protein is CAISGGREETQYF.

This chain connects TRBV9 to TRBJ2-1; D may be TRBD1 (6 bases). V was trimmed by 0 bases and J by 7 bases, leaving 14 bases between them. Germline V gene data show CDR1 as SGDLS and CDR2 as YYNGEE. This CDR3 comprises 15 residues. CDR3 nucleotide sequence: TGTGCCAGCAGCGTAGTGGGGGCTAGTCGGAATGAGCAGTTCTTC. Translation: CASSVVGASRNEQFF.

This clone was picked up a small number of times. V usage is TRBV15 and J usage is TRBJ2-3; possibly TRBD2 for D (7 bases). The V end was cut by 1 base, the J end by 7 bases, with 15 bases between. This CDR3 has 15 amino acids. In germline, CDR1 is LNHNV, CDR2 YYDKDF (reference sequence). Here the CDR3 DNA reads TGTGCCACCAGCAGAGGCGGGGGCCTGAGGAATACGCAGTATTTT. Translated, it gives CATSRGGGLRNTQYF. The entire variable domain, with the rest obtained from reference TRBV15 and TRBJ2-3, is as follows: DAMVIQNPRYQVTQFGKPVTLSCSQTLNHNVMYWYQQKSSQAPKLLFHYYDKDFNNEADTPDNFQSRRPNTSFCFLDIRSPGLGDTAMYLCATSRGGGLRNTQYFGPGTRLTVL.

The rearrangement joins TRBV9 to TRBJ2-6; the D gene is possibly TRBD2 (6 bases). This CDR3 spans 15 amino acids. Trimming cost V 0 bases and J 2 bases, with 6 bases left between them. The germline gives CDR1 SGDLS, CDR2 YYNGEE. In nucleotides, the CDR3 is TGTGCCAGCAGCGTAGCGGGGGCTGGGGCCAACGTCCTGACTTTC. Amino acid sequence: CASSVAGAGANVLTF. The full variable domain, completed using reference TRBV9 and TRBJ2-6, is DSGVTQTPKHLITATGQRVTLRCSPRSGDLSVYWYQQSLDQGLQFLIQYYNGEERAKGNILERFSAQQFPDLHSELNLSSLELGDSALYFCASSVAGAGANVLTFGAGSRLTVL.

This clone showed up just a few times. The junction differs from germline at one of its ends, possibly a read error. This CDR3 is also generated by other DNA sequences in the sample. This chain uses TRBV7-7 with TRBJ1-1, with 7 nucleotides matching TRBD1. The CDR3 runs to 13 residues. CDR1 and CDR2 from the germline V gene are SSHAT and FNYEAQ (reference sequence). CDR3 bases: TGTGCTAGCAGTCGGGACAGGAACACTGAAGCTTTCTTT. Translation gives CASSRDRNTEAFF.

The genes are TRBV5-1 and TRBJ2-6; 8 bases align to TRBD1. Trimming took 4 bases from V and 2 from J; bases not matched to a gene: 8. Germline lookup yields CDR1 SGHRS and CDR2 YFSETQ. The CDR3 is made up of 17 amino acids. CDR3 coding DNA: TGCGCCAGCAGCCAGGGGGCCGCTTTGGCTGGGGCCAACGTCCTGACTTTC. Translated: CASSQGAALAGANVLTF.

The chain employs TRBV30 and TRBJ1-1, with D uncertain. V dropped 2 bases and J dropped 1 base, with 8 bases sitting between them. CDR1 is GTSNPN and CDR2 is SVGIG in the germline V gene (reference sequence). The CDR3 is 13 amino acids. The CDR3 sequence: CAWSNGPNTEAFF. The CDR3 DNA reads TGTGCCTGGAGTAATGGGCCGAACACTGAAGCTTTCTTT. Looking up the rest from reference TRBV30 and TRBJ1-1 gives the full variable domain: SQTIHQWPATLVQPVGSPLSLECTVEGTSNPNLYWYRQAAGRGLQLLFYSVGIGQISSEVPQNLSASRPQDRQFILSSKKLLLSDSGFYLCAWSNGPNTEAFFGQGTRLTVV.

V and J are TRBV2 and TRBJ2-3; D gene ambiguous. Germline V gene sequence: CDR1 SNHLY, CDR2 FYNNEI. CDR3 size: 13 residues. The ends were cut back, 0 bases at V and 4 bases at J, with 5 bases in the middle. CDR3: CASSEAGSDTQYF. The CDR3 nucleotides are TGTGCCAGCAGTGAAGCGGGGTCAGATACGCAGTATTTT.

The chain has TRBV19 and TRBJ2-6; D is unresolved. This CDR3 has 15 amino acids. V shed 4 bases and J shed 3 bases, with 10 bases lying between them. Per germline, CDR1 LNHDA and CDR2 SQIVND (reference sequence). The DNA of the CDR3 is TGTGCCAGTAGTACGCAGACGGTTGGGGCCAACGTCCTGACTTTC. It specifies CASSTQTVGANVLTF.

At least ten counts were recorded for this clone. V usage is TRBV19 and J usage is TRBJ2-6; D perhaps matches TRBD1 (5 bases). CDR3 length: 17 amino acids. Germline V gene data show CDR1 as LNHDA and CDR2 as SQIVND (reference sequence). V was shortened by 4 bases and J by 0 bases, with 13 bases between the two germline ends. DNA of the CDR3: TGTGCCAGTAGTAGTCAACGACAGAGCTCTGGGGCCAACGTCCTGACTTTC. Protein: CASSSQRQSSGANVLTF.

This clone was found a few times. This CDR3 is CASSHGGPRTDTQYF. In DNA form, the CDR3 reads TGTGCCAGCAGCCATGGTGGCCCTCGCACAGATACGCAGTATTTT. The chain joins TRBV7-2 to TRBJ2-3; no firm D call. The V gene lost 5 bases and the J gene lost 1 base, with 13 bases spanning the gap. Germline values: CDR1 SGHTA, CDR2 FQGNSA. The CDR3 is 15 amino acids.